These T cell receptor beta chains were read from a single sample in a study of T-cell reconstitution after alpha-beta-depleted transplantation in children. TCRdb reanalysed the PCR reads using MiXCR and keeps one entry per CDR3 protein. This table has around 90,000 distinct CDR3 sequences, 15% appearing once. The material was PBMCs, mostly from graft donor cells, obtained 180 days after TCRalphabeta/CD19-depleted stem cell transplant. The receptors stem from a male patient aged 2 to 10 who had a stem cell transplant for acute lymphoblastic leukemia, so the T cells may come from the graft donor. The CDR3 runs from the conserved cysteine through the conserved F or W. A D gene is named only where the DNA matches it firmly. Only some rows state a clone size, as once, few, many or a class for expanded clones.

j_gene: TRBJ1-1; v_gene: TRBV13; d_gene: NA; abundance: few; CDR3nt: TGTGCCAGCAGCGTGGGACCGAGAAACACTGAAGCTTTCTTT; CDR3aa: CASSVGPRNTEAFF
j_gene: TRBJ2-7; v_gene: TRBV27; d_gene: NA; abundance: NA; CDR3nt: TGTGCCAGCAGTTCTACGGGGCACTACGAGCAGTACTTC; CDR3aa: CASSSTGHYEQYF
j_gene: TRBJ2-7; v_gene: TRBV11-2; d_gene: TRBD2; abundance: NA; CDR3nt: TGTGCCAGCAGCTTGCGGGAGGAGCTCTACGAGCAGTACTTC; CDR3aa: CASSLREELYEQYF
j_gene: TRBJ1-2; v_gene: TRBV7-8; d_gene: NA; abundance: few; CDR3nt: TGTGCCAGCAGCGCCCTTCTTCGGGGAGGTCCAGCGGGTGGCTACACCTTC; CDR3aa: CASSALLRGGPAGGYTF
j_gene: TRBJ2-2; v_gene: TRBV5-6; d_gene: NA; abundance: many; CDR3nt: TGTGCCAGCAGCTTGGGGGCCGGGGAGCTGTTTTTT; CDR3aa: CASSLGAGELFF
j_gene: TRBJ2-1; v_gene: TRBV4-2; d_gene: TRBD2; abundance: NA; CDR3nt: TGTGCCAGCAGCCAAGGGACTAGCGGATACAATGAGCAGTTCTTC; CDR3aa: CASSQGTSGYNEQFF
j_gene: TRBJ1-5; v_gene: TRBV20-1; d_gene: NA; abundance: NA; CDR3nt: TGCAGTACCAGGGCTTTCAATCAGCCCCAGCATTTT; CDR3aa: CSTRAFNQPQHF
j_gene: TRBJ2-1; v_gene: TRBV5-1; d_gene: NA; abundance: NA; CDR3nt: TGCGCCAGCAGCCCACACAGGGAGCAGTTCTTC; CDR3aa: CASSPHREQFF
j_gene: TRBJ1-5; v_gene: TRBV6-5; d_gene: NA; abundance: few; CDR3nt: TGTGCCAGCAGTTCTCAACAGGGATTGGGTCAGCCCCAGCATTTT; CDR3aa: CASSSQQGLGQPQHF
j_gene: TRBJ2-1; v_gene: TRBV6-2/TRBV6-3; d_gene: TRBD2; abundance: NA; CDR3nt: TGTGCCAGCAGTTACGATACTAGCGGGGTGGACGAGCAGTTCTTC; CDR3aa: CASSYDTSGVDEQFF
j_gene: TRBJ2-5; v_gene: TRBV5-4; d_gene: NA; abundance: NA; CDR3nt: TGTGCCAGCAGCCGAACGACGGATTGGAGGGCAGAGACCCAGTACTTC; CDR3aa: CASSRTTDWRAETQYF
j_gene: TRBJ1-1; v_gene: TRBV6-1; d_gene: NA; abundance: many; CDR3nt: TGTGCCAGCAGTGAAAACGGGGTTACGTACGGCGACGCTTTCTTT; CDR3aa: CASSENGVTYGDAFF
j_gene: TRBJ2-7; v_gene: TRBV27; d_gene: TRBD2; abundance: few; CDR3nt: TGTGCCAGCAGCCATCGCGGGGGGGGGCTATACGAGCAGTACTTC; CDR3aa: CASSHRGGGLYEQYF
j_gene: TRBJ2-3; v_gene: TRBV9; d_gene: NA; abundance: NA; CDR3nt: TGTGCCAGCAGTCGTCCAAGGGAGGTCGATACGCAGTATTTT; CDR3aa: CASSRPREVDTQYF
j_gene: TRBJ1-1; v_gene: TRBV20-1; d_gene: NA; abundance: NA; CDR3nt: TGCAGCCTCAAGGGTGACTCCTCAACTAATATGAACACTGAAGCTTTCTTT; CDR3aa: CSLKGDSSTNMNTEAFF
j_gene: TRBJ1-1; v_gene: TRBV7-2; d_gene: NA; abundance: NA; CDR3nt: TGTGCCAGCAGCTTAAGCGGGGTACCAAACACTGAAGCTTTCTTT; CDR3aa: CASSLSGVPNTEAFF
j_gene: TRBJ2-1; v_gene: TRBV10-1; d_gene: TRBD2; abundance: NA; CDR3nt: TGCGCCAGCAGTCCCAGCGGGGTTAATGAGCAGTTCTTC; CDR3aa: CASSPSGVNEQFF
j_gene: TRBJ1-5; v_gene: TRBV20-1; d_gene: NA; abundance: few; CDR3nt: TGCAGTGCTAGAGATGGTGATAGCAATCAGCCCCAGCATTTT; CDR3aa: CSARDGDSNQPQHF
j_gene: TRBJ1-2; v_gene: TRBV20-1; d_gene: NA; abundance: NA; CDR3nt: TGCAGTGCTAGGACGGATTATGGCTACACCTTC; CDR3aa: CSARTDYGYTF
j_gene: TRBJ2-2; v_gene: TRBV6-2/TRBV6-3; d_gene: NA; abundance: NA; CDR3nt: TGTGCCAGCGGTTACTCCGGGGAGCTGTTTTTT; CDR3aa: CASGYSGELFF
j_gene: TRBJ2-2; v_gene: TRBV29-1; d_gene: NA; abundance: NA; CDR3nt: TGCAGCGCCGCGGGACTTCCACAGACGAACACCGGGGAGCTGTTTTTT; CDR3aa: CSAAGLPQTNTGELFF
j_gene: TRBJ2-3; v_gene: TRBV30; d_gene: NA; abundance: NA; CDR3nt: TGTGCCTGGAGTTTCGGGAGTTCAGCCACAGATACGCAGTATTTT; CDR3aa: CAWSFGSSATDTQYF
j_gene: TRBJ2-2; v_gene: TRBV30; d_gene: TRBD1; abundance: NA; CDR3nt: TGTGCCACGGGACAGCCGAACACCGGGGAGCTGTTTTTT; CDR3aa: CATGQPNTGELFF
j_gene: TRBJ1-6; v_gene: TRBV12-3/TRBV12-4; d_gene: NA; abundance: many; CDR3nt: TGTGCCAGCAGTTCGAATTCACCCCTCCACTTT; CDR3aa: CASSSNSPLHF
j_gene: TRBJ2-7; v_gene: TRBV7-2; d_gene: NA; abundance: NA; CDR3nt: TGTGCCAGCAGCTCCACCTCTGGGGGGTCCTACGAGCAGTACTTC; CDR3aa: CASSSTSGGSYEQYF
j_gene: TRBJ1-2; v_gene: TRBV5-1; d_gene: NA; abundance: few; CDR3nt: TGCGCCAGCAGCTTGCCTCGCGAGCCAACCAGCGGCTACACCTTC; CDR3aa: CASSLPREPTSGYTF
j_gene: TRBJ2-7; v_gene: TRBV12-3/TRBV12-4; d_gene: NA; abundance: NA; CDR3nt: TGTGCCAGCAGTTTAGGCGACAGCCGCTCCTACGAGCAGTACTTC; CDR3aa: CASSLGDSRSYEQYF
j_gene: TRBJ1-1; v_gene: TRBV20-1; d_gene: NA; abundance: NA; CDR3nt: TGCAGTGCTCCAATAACAGGGAACACTGAAGCTTTCTTT; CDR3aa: CSAPITGNTEAFF
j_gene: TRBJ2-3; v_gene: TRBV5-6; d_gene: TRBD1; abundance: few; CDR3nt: TGTGCCAGCAGCTTGACTAGGGGGCGGGTAGATACGCAGTATTTT; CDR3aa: CASSLTRGRVDTQYF
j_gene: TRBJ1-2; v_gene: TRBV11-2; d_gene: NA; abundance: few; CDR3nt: TGTGCCAGCAGCTTAGACCGGGACCGTTTTAACTATGGCTACACCTTC; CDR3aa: CASSLDRDRFNYGYTF
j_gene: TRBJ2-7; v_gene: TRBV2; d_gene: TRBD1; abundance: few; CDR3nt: TGTGCCAGCAGAGGACAGGGGACAGGGGGTATCTACGAGCAGTACTTC; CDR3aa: CASRGQGTGGIYEQYF
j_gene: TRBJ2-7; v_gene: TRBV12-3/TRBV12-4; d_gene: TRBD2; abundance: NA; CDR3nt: TGTGCCATCTGTCCTGTTAGCGGGGGGACCCCGAGCTCCTACGAGCAGTACTTC; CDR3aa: CAICPVSGGTPSSYEQYF
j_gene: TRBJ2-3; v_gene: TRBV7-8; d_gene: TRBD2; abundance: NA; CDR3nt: TGTGCCAGCAGCCTCACCGGGGGGGCTAGGAGCACAGATACGCAGTATTTT; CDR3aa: CASSLTGGARSTDTQYF
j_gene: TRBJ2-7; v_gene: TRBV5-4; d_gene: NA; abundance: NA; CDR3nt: TGTGCCAGCAGCTTGCAGCTCCGAATCTACGAGCAGTACTTC; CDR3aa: CASSLQLRIYEQYF
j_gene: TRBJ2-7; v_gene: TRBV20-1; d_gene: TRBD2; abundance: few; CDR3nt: TGCAGTGCTAGAACCCCCCTTCTAGCGGGGGGGAGCTCCTACGAGCAGTACTTC; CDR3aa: CSARTPLLAGGSSYEQYF
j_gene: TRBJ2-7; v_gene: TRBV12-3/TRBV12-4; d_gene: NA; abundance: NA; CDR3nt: TGTGCCAGCAGCCCACAGGCGTTCTACGAGCAGTACTTC; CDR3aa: CASSPQAFYEQYF
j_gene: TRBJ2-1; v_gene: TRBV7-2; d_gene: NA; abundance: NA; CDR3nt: TGTGCCAGCAGCTTTGGGGCCAACAATGAGCAGTTCTTC; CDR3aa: CASSFGANNEQFF
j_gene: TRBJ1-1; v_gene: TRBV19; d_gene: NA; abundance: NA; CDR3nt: TGTGCCAGTAGTTATGGGGCAAAAGGGACTGAAGCTTTCTTT; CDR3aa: CASSYGAKGTEAFF
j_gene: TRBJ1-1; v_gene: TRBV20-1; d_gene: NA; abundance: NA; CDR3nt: TGCAGTGCTAGGCCCATTGAGTCCGTCACCCTGTTTAGCACTGAAGCTTTCTTT; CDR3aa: CSARPIESVTLFSTEAFF
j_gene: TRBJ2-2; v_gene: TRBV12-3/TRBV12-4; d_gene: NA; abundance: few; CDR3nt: TGTGCCAGCAGTCCCCACCGCAGGGTTGGCACCGGGGAGCTGTTTTTT; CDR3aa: CASSPHRRVGTGELFF
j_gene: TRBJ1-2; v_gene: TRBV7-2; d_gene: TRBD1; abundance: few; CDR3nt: TGTGCCAGCAGCTTAGCGGACAGGCTGTATGGCTACACCTTC; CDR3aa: CASSLADRLYGYTF
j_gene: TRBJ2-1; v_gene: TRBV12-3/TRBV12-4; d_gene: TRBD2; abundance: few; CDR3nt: TGTGCCAGCAGTTTATGGGGGGGGAACAATGAGCAGTTCTTC; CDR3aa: CASSLWGGNNEQFF
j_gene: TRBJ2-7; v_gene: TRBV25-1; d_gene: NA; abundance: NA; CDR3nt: TGTGCCAGCAGTGAATCAGGCAGGGTCGGTCTCGAGCAGTACTTC; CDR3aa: CASSESGRVGLEQYF
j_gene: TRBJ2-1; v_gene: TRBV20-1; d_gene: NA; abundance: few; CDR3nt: TGCAGTGCTAGAGTCGTACCGACGTACAATGAGCAGTTCTTC; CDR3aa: CSARVVPTYNEQFF
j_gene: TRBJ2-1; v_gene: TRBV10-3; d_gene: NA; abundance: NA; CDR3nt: TGTGCCATCACCAGAACGGAGGGAGGCGAGCAGTTCTTC; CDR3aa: CAITRTEGGEQFF
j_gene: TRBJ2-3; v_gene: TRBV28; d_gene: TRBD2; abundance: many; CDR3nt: TGTGCCAGCAGTGCGACTAGCGGGAGGCCGACAGATACGCAGTATTTT; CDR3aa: CASSATSGRPTDTQYF
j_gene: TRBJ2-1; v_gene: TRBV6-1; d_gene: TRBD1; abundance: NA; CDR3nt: TGTGCCAGCAGTGAATTTGGACAGGGTAACAATGAGCAGTTCTTC; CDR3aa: CASSEFGQGNNEQFF
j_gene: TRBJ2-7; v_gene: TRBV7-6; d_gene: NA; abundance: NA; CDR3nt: TGTGCCAGCAGCTCCACCCACTCCTACGAGCAGTACTTC; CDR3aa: CASSSTHSYEQYF
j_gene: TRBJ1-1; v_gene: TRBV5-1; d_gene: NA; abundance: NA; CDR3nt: TGCGCCAGCAGCCCAGGACAGAGCGGAACGTTTAACACTGAAGCTTTCTTT; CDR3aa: CASSPGQSGTFNTEAFF
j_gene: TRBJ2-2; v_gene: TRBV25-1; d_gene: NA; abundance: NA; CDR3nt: TGTGCCAGCAGTGAACCCAGGACAGACTCGAACACCGGGGAGCTGTTTTTT; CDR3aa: CASSEPRTDSNTGELFF
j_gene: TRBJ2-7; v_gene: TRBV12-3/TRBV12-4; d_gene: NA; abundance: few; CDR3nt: TGTGCCAGCAGTTTTAGGCAGTTCTCCTACGAGCAGTACTTC; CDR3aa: CASSFRQFSYEQYF
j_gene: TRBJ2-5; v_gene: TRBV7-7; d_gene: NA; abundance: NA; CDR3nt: TGTGCCAGCAGCTCCCCAGGGCTCTTACAGACCCAGTACTTC; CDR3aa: CASSSPGLLQTQYF